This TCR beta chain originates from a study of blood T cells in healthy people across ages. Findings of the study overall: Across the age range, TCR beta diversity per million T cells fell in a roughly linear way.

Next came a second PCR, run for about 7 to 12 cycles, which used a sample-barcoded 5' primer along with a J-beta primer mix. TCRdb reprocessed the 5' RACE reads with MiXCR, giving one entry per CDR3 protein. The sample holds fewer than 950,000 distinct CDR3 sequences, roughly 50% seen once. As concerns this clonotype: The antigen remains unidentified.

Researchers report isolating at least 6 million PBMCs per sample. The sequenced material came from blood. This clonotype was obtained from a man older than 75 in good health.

CDR3 coding DNA: TGTGCCAGCAGTTTCTATAGCGGGAAGTCCTACAATGAGCAGTTCTTC. Protein product: CASSFYSGKSYNEQFF. This chain links TRBV27 with TRBJ2-1; TRBD2 matches 8 bases. CDR1 and CDR2 (germline): MNHEY, SMNVEV (reference sequence). The CDR3 spans 16 residues. Losses at the gene ends were 3 bases for V and 1 base for J; bases not matched to a gene: 5.